The 13 T cell receptor beta chains listed next were all sequenced from one sample in a study of Graves' ophthalmopathy and Graves' hyperthyroidism. RNA served as the template for amplifying TCR beta CDR3 regions. The first-round RT-PCR employed HTBI primers together with the Qiagen OneStep RT-PCR kit. A multiplex PCR was then performed as the second round. TCRdb used MiXCR to reprocess the multiplex PCR reads, holding one entry per CDR3 protein. There are around 1,200,000 distinct CDR3 sequences in the sample; about 35% occur only once, and approximately 10% lies in the top ten. The specimen was peripheral blood or thyroid tissue (not recorded which). These receptors originate from an adult man with Graves' hyperthyroidism.

The chain carries TRBV12-3 or TRBV12-4 and TRBJ2-7; TRBD1 agrees at 9 bases. The CDR3 consists of 17 residues. Germline trimming cut 5 bases from V and 4 bases from J; bases unmatched to any gene: 15. In DNA form, the CDR3 reads TGTGCCAGCAGTCCTTCCGGGACAGGGCGCCGAGTATACGAGCAGTACTTC. Translation: CASSPSGTGRRVYEQYF.

This clonotype was seen repeatedly, ten times or more. CDR3 sequence: CASSSRVDTNEKLFF. The CDR3 DNA is TGTGCCAGCAGCTCGCGAGTAGACACAAATGAAAAACTGTTTTTT. The V call is TRBV13, the J call TRBJ1-4; no definite D call. V was trimmed by 4 bases and J by 5 bases, leaving 14 bases between them. CDR1 PRHDT and CDR2 FYEKMQ come from the germline V gene (reference sequence). The CDR3 runs 15 residues.

The chain is built from TRBV12-3 or TRBV12-4 and TRBJ1-5, with 7 bases aligning to TRBD1. The V and J ends lost 7 bases and 4 bases, in that order; junction bases with no gene match: 10. The CDR3 has 15 residues. CDR3 nucleotide sequence: TGTGCCAGCACCCCAACAGGGGACTGGAATCAGCCCCAGCATTTT. Translated: CASTPTGDWNQPQHF.

The chain combines TRBV6-5 with TRBJ2-2, with TRBD2 matching over 14 bases. There are 16 residues in the CDR3. The V gene's germline CDR1 is MNHEY and CDR2 SVGAGI. V was clipped by 2 bases and J by 7 bases; unmatched bases: 3. The CDR3 sequence: CASSYHGTSGSGELFF. The CDR3 bases are TGTGCCAGCAGTTACCATGGGACTAGCGGGAGCGGGGAGCTGTTTTTT.

With respect to this clonotype: At one end the junction does not follow the germline gene, possibly because of a read error. The gene calls are TRBV7-9 and TRBJ1-1; D might be TRBD1 (6 bases). CDR1 and CDR2 from the germline V gene are SEHNR and FQNEAQ (reference sequence). The CDR3 extends over 13 amino acids. The CDR3 here is CASRLSTGSEVFF. For the CDR3, the DNA is TGTGCCAGCAGGTTAAGCACAGGGAGCGAAGTTTTCTTT. Full variable domain (outside the CDR3, taken from reference TRBV7-9 and TRBJ1-1): DTGVSQNPRHKITKRGQNVTFRCDPISEHNRLYWYRQTLGQGPEFLTYFQNEAQLEKSRLLSDRFSAERPKGSFSTLEIQRTEQGDSAMYLCASRLSTGSEVFFGQGTRLTVV.

The chain employs TRBV14 and TRBJ2-7; 10 bases agree with TRBD1. In germline, CDR1 is SGHDN, CDR2 FVKESK. The ends lost 5 bases at V and 6 bases at J; junction bases unmatched: 4. This CDR3 has 13 amino acids. In DNA form, the CDR3 reads TGTGCCAGCAGCGCACGGACAGGGGGCGAGCAGTACTTC. As protein: CASSARTGGEQYF.

With respect to this clonotype: A much larger clone lies one base from this, so it may be a read error. The J gene is TRBJ2-7, the V gene TRBV19, with a possible D match to TRBD1 (6 bases). V lost 6 bases and J lost 4, with 19 bases in between. Germline CDR1 LNHDA, CDR2 SQIVND (reference sequence). The CDR3 length is 15 residues. The CDR3, as DNA: TGTGCCAGTAGATGGGTCCTCACAGGGCGGTACGAGCAGTACTTC. Its protein product is CASRWVLTGRYEQYF. Based on the CDR3 plus reference TRBV19 and TRBJ2-7, the full variable domain is DGGITQSPKYLFRKEGQNVTLSCEQNLNHDAMYWYRQDPGQGLRLIYYSQIVNDFQKGDIAEGYSVSREKKESFPLTVTSAQKNPTAFYLCASRWVLTGRYEQYFGPGTRLTVT.

In its sample, this clonotype was seen a few times. V usage is TRBV7-3 and J usage is TRBJ2-7; D is possibly TRBD1 (5 bases). V shed 5 bases and J shed 3 bases, with 14 bases lying between them. The CDR3 is made up of 14 amino acids. CDR1 is SGHTA, CDR2 FQGTGA, per germline. CDR3 protein: CASSPFQGIYEQYF. The CDR3 DNA reads TGTGCCAGCAGCCCTTTCCAGGGTATCTACGAGCAGTACTTC.

This clonotype came up a few times. The chain employs TRBV2 and TRBJ2-5; 9 bases are shared with TRBD2. The germline V gene encodes CDR1 SNHLY and CDR2 FYNNEI. V dropped 8 bases and J dropped 0; count of bases not matched to a gene: 4. The CDR3 sequence is 14 residues long. CDR3 sequence reads: CASGSGGYQETQYF. The CDR3 bases are TGTGCCAGCGGCAGCGGGGGGTACCAAGAGACCCAGTACTTC.

This clonotype was recorded many times. The rearrangement links TRBV9 to TRBJ2-2; D gene unclear. With 0 bases removed from V and 4 bases from J, the gap between germline ends came to 7 bases. From germline, CDR1 is SGDLS and CDR2 YYNGEE. The CDR3 has 14 residues. CDR3: CASSVETRTGELFF. In nucleotides, the CDR3 is TGTGCCAGCAGCGTAGAAACCCGCACCGGGGAGCTGTTTTTT. Full variable domain (remainder filled in from reference TRBV9 and TRBJ2-2): DSGVTQTPKHLITATGQRVTLRCSPRSGDLSVYWYQQSLDQGLQFLIQYYNGEERAKGNILERFSAQQFPDLHSELNLSSLELGDSALYFCASSVETRTGELFFGEGSRLTVL.

The table lists this clonotype with many counts. V and J are TRBV24-1 and TRBJ1-3; D gene uncertain. V lost 1 base to trimming and J lost 3 bases, with 9 bases between them. Germline V gene sequence: CDR1 KGHDR, CDR2 SFDVKD. The CDR3 is 15 residues long. As DNA, the CDR3 is TGTGCCACCAGTGATTTTTCCTACGGTGGAAACACCATATATTTT. Translated: CATSDFSYGGNTIYF.

Written as DNA, the CDR3 is TGCAGCGTCCGGACAGGGGGCCGGACCGGGGAGCTGTTTTTT. Amino acid sequence: CSVRTGGRTGELFF. The chain has TRBV29-1 and TRBJ2-2, with 11 bases that match TRBD1. CDR1 is SQVTM and CDR2 is ANQGSEA in the germline V gene. The J segment lost 5 bases and the V segment lost 6 bases, leaving 5 bases of the junction unmatched. The CDR3 length is 14 residues.

The CDR3: CASSCDRGPETQYF. Here the CDR3 DNA reads TGTGCCAGCAGCTGCGACAGGGGGCCGGAGACCCAGTACTTC. V is TRBV7-8 and J is TRBJ2-5, with 10 bases lining up with TRBD1. The CDR3 spans 14 residues. V gave up 4 bases and J gave up 5 bases; unmatched junction bases: 4. Germline CDR1 SGHVS, CDR2 FQNEAQ.